The 6 T cell receptor beta chains presented below share a single source sample, sequenced in a study of beta chain features in type 1 diabetes. Notes on the study in general: TCRB CDR3s were moderately but significantly shorter in Type 1 diabetes patients in all four CD4+ subsets.

For these TCRs, the target antigens are not known. The isolated RNA, all of it, was reverse transcribed, so expressed TCRB transcripts were what got sequenced. The protocol was immunoSEQ multiplex PCR, while the TCRdb copy is restricted to in-frame clones and leaves out a portion. The sample records about 130,000 clones, around 8.8% being singletons. The sequencing input was central memory CD4+ T cells from blood. All receptors come from a man aged 25 to 40 with type 1 diabetes.

This clone appeared a few times. The CDR3 spells CASSGGGGTDTQYF. DNA of the CDR3: TGTGCCAGCAGTGGGGGCGGGGGCACAGATACGCAGTATTTT. The gene calls are TRBV2 and TRBJ2-3; D possibly corresponds to TRBD2 (6 bases). V was trimmed by 4 bases and J by 1 base, leaving 9 bases between them. Germline V gene sequence: CDR1 SNHLY, CDR2 FYNNEI. The CDR3 has 14 residues.

Turning to this clone: A read error may account for a junction end that differs from germline. The chain carries TRBV6-1 and TRBJ2-3, with D unclear. Germline V lookup: CDR1 MNHNS, CDR2 SASEGT. This CDR3 is built from 15 residues. The CDR3 sequence is CAISESPLRTDTQYF. The CDR3 DNA is TGTGCCATCAGTGAGTCCCCTCTTCGCACAGATACGCAGTATTTT.

This clone was picked up a small number of times. J is TRBJ2-1 and V is TRBV11-2, with D hard to call. The CDR3 has 13 residues. The ends were cut back, 1 base at V and 4 bases at J, with 5 bases in the middle. Germline V gives CDR1 SGHAT, CDR2 FQNNGV. The chain's CDR3 is CASSLAQYNEQFF. Here the CDR3 DNA reads TGTGCCAGCAGCTTAGCGCAGTACAATGAGCAGTTCTTC.

The gene calls are TRBV18 and TRBJ2-5; 9 bases fit TRBD2. Trimming cost V 4 bases and J 1 base; bases outside gene matches: 4. The CDR3 covers 15 residues. Germline V gives CDR1 KGHSH, CDR2 LQKENI. As DNA, the CDR3 is TGTGCCAGCTCACGGGCTAGCGGGACCCAAGAGACCCAGTACTTC. Protein sequence: CASSRASGTQETQYF.

The CDR3 here is CSVEDGTSAAYEQYF. CDR3 DNA sequence: TGCAGCGTTGAAGACGGGACTAGCGCAGCCTACGAGCAGTACTTC. This chain connects TRBV29-1 to TRBJ2-7, with 10 bases fitting TRBD2. Germline CDR1 and CDR2: SQVTM and ANQGSEA. The CDR3 is 15 amino acids. The ends lost 0 bases at V and 2 bases at J; junction bases unmatched: 4.

This clone has a count of ten or more. This rearrangement joins TRBV29-1 to TRBJ2-3; TRBD2 might be the D (6 bases). Germline CDR1 SQVTM, CDR2 ANQGSEA. V lost 6 bases and J lost 4, with 14 bases in between. This CDR3 region has 13 residues. CDR3 sequence: CSVGLSGADTQYF. DNA of the CDR3: TGCAGCGTGGGACTTTCGGGGGCAGATACGCAGTATTTT.